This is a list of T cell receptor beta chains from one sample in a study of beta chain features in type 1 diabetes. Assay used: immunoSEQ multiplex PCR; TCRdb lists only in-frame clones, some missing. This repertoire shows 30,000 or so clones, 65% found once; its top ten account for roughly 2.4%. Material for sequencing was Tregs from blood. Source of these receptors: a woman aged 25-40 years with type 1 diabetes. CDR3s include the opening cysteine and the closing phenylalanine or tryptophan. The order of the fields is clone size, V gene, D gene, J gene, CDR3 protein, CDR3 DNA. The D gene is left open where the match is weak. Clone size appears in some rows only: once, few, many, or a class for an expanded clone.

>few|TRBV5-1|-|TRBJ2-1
CASSFAQEYNEQFF
TGCGCCAGCAGCTTTGCCCAAGAGTACAATGAGCAGTTCTTC
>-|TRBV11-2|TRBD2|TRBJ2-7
CASSLGGTSVYEQYF
TGTGCCAGCAGCTTAGGTGGGACTAGCGTCTACGAGCAGTACTTC
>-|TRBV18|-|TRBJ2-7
CASSPRLMDEQYF
TGTGCCAGCTCACCACGGCTCATGGACGAGCAGTACTTC
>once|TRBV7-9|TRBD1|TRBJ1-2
CASSRMTGGHYGYTF
TGTGCCAGCAGCCGAATGACAGGGGGCCACTATGGCTACACCTTC
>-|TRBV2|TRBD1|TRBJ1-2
CASRPSTGGGYGYTF
TGTGCCAGCAGACCTTCGACAGGGGGCGGCTATGGCTACACCTTC
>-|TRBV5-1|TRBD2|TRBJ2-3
CASSLETSGYTDTQYF
TGCGCCAGCAGCTTGGAAACTAGCGGATACACAGATACGCAGTATTTT
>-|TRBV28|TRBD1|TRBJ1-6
CASSSGTGGGSPLHF
TGTGCCAGCAGTTCAGGGACAGGGGGCGGTTCACCCCTCCACTTT
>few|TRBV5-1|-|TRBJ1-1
CASSSGQITGNTEAFF
TGCGCCAGCAGCTCCGGGCAGATAACAGGTAACACTGAAGCTTTCTTT
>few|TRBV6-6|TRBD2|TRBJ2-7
CASSYRSDPGGEQYF
TGTGCCAGCAGTTACCGGTCTGACCCGGGGGGAGAGCAGTACTTC
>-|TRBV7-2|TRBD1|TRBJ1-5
CASSLLGQGAYQPQHF
TGTGCCAGCAGCTTGCTGGGACAGGGGGCTTATCAGCCCCAGCATTTT
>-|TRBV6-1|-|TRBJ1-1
CASSYQMNTEAFF
TGTGCCAGCAGTTATCAGATGAACACTGAAGCTTTCTTT
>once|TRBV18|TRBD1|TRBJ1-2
CASSPGDRGRGYTF
TGTGCCAGCTCACCAGGGGACAGGGGGCGAGGCTACACCTTC
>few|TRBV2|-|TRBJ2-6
CASSPGTGANVLTF
TGTGCCAGCTCTCCAGGGACTGGGGCCAACGTCCTGACTTTC
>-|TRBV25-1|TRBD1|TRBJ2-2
CASSEGTGITGELFF
TGTGCCAGCAGTGAAGGGACAGGAATCACCGGGGAGCTGTTTTTT
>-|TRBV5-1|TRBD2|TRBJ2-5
CASSFGTSGFEQYF
TGCGCCAGCAGCTTCGGGACTAGCGGGTTTGAGCAGTACTTC
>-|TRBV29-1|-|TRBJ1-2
CSVLDSYGYTF
TGCAGCGTTCTTGACAGCTATGGCTACACCTTC
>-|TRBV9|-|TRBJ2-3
CASSFSRQVIDTQYF
TGTGCCAGCAGCTTTAGTAGACAGGTTATAGATACGCAGTATTTT
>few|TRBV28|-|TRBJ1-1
CASNEGGGAEAFF
TGTGCCAGCAACGAGGGGGGGGGAGCTGAAGCTTTCTTT
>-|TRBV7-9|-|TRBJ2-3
CASSSTVSTDTQYF
TGTGCCAGCAGCTCCACAGTAAGCACAGATACGCAGTATTTT
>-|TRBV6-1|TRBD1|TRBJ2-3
CASSRQGSDTQYF
TGTGCCAGCAGTAGACAGGGCTCAGATACGCAGTATTTT
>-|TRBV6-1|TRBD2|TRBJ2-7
CASSEVAGGRTYEQYF
TGTGCCAGCAGTGAAGTAGCGGGCGGGAGAACCTACGAGCAGTACTTC
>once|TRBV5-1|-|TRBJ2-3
CASSPRFTDTQYF
TGCGCCAGCAGCCCTCGGTTCACAGATACGCAGTATTTT
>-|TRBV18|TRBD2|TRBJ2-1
CASSPSWSPGGDEQFF
TGTGCCAGCTCACCTTCGTGGTCCCCGGGAGGGGATGAGCAGTTCTTC
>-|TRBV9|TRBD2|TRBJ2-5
CASSPGLAGGWRETQYF
TGTGCCAGCAGCCCCGGACTAGCGGGAGGATGGAGGGAGACCCAGTACTTC
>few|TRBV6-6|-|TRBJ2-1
CASTTLASDEQFF
TGTGCCAGCACCACCTTAGCGTCCGATGAGCAGTTCTTC
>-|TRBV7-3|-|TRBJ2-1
CASSLARLNEQFF
TGTGCCAGCAGCCTAGCCCGGTTGAATGAGCAGTTCTTC
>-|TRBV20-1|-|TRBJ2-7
CSASEFYEQYF
TGCAGTGCTAGCGAGTTCTATGAGCAGTACTTC
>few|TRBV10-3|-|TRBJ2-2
CAISERQGGTGELFF
TGTGCCATCAGTGAACGGCAGGGGGGAACCGGGGAGCTGTTTTTT
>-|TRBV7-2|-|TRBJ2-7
CASSPTWAYGQYF
TGTGCCAGCAGCCCCACCTGGGCCTACGGGCAGTACTTC
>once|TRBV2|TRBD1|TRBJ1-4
CARHPARGAREKLFF
TGTGCCAGACACCCAGCCAGGGGGGCGCGGGAAAAACTGTTTTTT
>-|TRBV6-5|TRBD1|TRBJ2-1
CASSSGGRFPFF
TGTGCCAGCAGCTCAGGGGGCAGATTCCCGTTCTTC
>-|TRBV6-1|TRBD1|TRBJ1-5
CASSFDRVFNQPQHF
TGTGCCAGCAGTTTTGACAGGGTTTTCAATCAGCCCCAGCATTTT
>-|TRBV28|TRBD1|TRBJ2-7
CASSPGQGRPYEQYF
TGTGCCAGCAGCCCGGGACAGGGTCGTCCCTACGAGCAGTACTTC
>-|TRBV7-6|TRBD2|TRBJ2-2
CASSLATGGRAHGELFF
TGTGCCAGCAGCTTAGCGACCGGCGGGAGGGCCCACGGGGAGCTGTTTTTT
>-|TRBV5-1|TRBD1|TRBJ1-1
CASSLGQGIDTEAFF
TGCGCCAGCAGCTTGGGACAGGGGATTGACACTGAAGCTTTCTTT
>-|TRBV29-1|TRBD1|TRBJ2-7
CSVVDRGLAEQYF
TGCAGCGTTGTAGACAGGGGGCTAGCCGAGCAGTACTTC
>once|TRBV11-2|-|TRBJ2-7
CASSPDRPSYEQYF
TGTGCCAGCAGTCCGGACAGACCCTCCTACGAGCAGTACTTC
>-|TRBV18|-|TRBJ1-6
CASSPRGVDSPLHF
TGTGCCAGCTCACCACGCGGGGTGGATTCACCCCTCCACTTT
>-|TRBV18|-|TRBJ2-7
CASSYSDYEQYF
TGTGCCAGCTCATACAGTGACTACGAGCAGTACTTC
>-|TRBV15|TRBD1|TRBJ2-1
CATSRDSGSYNEQFF
TGTGCCACCAGCCGGGACAGCGGCTCCTACAATGAGCAGTTCTTC
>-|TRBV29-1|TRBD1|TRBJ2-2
CSVGRGLNTGELFF
TGCAGCGTAGGCAGGGGGTTGAACACCGGGGAGCTGTTTTTT
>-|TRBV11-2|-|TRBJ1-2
CASSPSTGYYGYTF
TGTGCCAGCAGCCCGTCGACAGGTTACTATGGCTACACCTTC
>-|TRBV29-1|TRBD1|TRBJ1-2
CSVRSQGVYYGYTF
TGCAGCGTACGGTCACAGGGGGTATACTATGGCTACACCTTC
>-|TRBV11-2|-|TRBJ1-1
CASSLGRDNTEAFF
TGTGCCAGCAGCCTCGGACGGGATAACACTGAAGCTTTCTTT
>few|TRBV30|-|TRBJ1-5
CAWAGAGAGNQPQHF
TGTGCCTGGGCAGGGGCCGGGGCGGGCAATCAGCCCCAGCATTTT
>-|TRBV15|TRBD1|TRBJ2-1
CATSRPDRGFDEQFF
TGTGCCACCAGCAGACCGGACAGGGGATTTGATGAGCAGTTCTTC
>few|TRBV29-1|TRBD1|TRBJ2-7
CSVELDRVHEQYF
TGCAGCGTTGAGCTAGACAGGGTCCACGAGCAGTACTTC
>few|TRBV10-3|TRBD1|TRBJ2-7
CAISDQGAREQYF
TGTGCCATCAGTGATCAGGGGGCGAGGGAGCAGTACTTC
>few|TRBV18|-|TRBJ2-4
CASSPRQALQDIQYF
TGTGCCAGCTCACCACGTCAAGCCCTTCAGGACATTCAGTACTTC
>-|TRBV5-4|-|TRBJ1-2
CASSVFRGFGSYGYTF
TGTGCCAGCAGCGTTTTCCGGGGGTTCGGTAGCTATGGCTACACCTTC
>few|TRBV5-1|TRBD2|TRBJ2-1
CASSLEGLVYNEQFF
TGCGCCAGCAGCTTGGAGGGACTAGTCTACAATGAGCAGTTCTTC
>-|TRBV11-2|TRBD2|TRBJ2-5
CASSSREAETQYF
TGTGCCAGCAGCTCGCGGGAGGCAGAGACCCAGTACTTC
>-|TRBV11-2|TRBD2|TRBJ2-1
CASSGTRGSYNEQFF
TGTGCCAGCAGCGGGACTAGGGGCTCCTACAATGAGCAGTTCTTC
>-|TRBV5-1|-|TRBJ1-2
CASSLTGEPRGYTF
TGCGCCAGCAGCTTAACCGGGGAACCTCGTGGCTACACCTTC